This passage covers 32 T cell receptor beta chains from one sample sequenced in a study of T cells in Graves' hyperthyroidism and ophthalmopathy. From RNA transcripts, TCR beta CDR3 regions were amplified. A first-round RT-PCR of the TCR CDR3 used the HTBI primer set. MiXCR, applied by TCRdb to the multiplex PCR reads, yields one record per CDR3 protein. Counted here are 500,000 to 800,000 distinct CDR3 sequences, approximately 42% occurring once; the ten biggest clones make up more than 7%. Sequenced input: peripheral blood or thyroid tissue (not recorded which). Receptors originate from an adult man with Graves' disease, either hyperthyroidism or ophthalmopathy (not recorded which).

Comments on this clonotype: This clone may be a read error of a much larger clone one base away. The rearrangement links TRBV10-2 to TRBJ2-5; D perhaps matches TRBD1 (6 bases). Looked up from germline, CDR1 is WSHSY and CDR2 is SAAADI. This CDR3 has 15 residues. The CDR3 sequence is CANSVGRGKRETQYF. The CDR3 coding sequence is TGCGCCAACAGTGTCGGCAGGGGCAAACGGGAGACCCAGTACTTC.

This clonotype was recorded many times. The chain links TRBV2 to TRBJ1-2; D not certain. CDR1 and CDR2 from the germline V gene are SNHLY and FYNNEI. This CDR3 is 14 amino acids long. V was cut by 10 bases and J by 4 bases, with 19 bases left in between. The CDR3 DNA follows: TGTGCCACCTCCGGGTCCTTCATTTCCTATGGCTACACCTTC. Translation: CATSGSFISYGYTF.

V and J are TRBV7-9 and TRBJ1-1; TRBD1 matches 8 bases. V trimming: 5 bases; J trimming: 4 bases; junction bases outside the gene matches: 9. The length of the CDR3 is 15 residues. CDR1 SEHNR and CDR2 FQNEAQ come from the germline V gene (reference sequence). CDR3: CASSRTGSRGTEAFF. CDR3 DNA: TGTGCCAGCAGCCGGACAGGGAGCCGAGGCACTGAAGCTTTCTTT.

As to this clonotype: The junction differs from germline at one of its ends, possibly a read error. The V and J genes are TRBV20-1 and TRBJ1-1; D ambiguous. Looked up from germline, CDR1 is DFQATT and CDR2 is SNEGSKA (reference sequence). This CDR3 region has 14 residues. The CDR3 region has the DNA TGCAGTGCTAGACCCCCAGATAGGAGGACCGAAGCTTCCTTT. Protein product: CSARPPDRRTEASF.

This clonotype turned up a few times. CDR3 nucleotides: TGTGCCAGCAGCTTATGGGGGAGCCTCTACGAGCAGTACTTC. Translating gives CASSLWGSLYEQYF. The chain has TRBV5-6 and TRBJ2-7; D tentatively reads TRBD1 or TRBD2 (5 bases each). This CDR3 spans 14 amino acids. CDR1 is SGHDT and CDR2 is YYEEEE in the germline V gene. The V end lost 2 bases, the J end lost 3 bases, and 12 bases lay between the germline ends.

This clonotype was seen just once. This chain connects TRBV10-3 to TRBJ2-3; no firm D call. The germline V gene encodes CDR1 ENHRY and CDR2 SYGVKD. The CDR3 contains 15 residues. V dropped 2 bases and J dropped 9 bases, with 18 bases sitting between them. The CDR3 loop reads CAISEKDRGAATQYF. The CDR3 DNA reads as TGTGCCATCAGTGAGAAGGACCGCGGAGCAGCCACGCAGTATTTT.

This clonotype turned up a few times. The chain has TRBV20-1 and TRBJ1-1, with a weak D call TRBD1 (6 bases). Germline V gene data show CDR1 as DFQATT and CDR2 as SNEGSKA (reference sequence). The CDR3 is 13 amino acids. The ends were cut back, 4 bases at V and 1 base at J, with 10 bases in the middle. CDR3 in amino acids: CSAIWTENTEAFF. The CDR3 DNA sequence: TGCAGTGCTATCTGGACAGAGAACACTGAAGCTTTCTTT.

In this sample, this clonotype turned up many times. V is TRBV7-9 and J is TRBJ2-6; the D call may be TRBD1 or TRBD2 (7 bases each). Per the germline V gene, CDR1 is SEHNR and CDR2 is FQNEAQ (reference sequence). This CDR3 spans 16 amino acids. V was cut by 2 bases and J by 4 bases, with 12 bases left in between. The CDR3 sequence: CASSLQGGLGANVLTF. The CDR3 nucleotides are TGTGCCAGCAGCTTACAGGGGGGGCTCGGGGCCAACGTCCTGACTTTC. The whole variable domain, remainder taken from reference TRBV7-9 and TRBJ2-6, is DTGVSQNPRHKITKRGQNVTFRCDPISEHNRLYWYRQTLGQGPEFLTYFQNEAQLEKSRLLSDRFSAERPKGSFSTLEIQRTEQGDSAMYLCASSLQGGLGANVLTFGAGSRLTVL.

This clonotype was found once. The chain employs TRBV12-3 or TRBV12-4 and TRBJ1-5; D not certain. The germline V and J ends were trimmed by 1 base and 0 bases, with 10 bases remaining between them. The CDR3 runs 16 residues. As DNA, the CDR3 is TGTGCCAGCAGTTTAGGTGTTTTATATAGCAATCAGCCCCAGCATTTT. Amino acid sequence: CASSLGVLYSNQPQHF.

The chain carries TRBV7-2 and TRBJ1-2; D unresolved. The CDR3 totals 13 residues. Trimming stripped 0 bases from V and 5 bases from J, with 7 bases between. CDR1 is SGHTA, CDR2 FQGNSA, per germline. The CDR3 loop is CASSLAEDYGYTF. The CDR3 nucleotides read TGTGCCAGCAGCTTAGCAGAAGATTATGGCTACACCTTC.

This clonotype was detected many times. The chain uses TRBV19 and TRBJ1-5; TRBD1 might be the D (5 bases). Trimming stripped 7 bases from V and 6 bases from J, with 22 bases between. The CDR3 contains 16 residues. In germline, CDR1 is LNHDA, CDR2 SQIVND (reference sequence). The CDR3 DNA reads TGTGCCAGTACCCACCACGAGGGCAGGGCGCGTCAGCCCCAGCATTTT. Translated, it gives CASTHHEGRARQPQHF.

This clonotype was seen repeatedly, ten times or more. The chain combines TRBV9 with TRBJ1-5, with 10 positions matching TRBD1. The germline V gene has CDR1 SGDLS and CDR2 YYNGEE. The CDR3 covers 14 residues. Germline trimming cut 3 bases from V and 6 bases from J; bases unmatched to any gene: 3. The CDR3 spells CASSGGQGVQPQHF. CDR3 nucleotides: TGTGCCAGCAGCGGAGGACAGGGGGTTCAGCCCCAGCATTTT. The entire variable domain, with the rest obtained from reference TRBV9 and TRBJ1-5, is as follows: DSGVTQTPKHLITATGQRVTLRCSPRSGDLSVYWYQQSLDQGLQFLIQYYNGEERAKGNILERFSAQQFPDLHSELNLSSLELGDSALYFCASSGGQGVQPQHFGDGTRLSIL.

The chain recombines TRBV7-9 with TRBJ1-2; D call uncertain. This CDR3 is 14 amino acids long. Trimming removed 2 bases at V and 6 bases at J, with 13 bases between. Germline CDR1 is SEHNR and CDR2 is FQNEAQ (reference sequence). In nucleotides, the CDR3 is TGTGCCAGCAGCTTAATGTTGACCATGGATGGCTACACCTTC. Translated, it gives CASSLMLTMDGYTF.

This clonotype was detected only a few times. Here the CDR3 DNA reads TGCAGTGCTAGTGAGGGGACTAATGAAAAACTGTTTTTT. Protein: CSASEGTNEKLFF. The chain has TRBV20-1 and TRBJ1-4; a possible D gene is TRBD1 (5 bases). This CDR3 is 13 amino acids long. The V and J ends lost 3 bases and 2 bases respectively, with 7 bases between them. Per the germline V gene, CDR1 is DFQATT and CDR2 is SNEGSKA (reference sequence).

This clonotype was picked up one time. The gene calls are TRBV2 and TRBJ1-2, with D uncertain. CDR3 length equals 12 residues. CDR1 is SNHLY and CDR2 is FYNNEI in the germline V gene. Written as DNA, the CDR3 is TGTGTCAGTGCGACGGGTACTACGGGCTACACCTTC. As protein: CVSATGTTGYTF.

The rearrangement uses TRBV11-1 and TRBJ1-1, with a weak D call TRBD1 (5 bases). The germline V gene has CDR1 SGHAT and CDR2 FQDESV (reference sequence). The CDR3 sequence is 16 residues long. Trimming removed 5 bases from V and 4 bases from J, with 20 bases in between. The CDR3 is CASSVSSGPLVTEAFF. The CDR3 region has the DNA TGTGCCAGCAGCGTTAGTTCGGGACCCCTGGTCACTGAAGCTTTCTTT.

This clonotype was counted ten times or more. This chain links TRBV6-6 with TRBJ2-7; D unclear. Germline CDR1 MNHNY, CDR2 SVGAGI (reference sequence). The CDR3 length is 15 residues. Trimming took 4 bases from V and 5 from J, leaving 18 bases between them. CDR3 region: CASSSPTEGMNEQYF. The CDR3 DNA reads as TGTGCCAGCAGTTCCCCGACGGAAGGGATGAACGAGCAGTACTTC.

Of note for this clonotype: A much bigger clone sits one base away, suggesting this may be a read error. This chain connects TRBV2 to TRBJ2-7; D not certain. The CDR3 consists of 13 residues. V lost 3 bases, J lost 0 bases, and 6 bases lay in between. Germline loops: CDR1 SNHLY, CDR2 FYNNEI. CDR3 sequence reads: CASSESDSYEQYF. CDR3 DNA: TGTGCCAGCAGTGAGTCGGACTCCTACGAGCAGTACTTC.

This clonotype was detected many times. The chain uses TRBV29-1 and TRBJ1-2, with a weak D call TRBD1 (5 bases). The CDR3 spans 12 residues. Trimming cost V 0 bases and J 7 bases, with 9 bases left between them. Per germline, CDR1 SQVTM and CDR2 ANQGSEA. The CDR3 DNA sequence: TGCAGCGTTGAAGAGCAGGGTTCTGGCTACACCTTC. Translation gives CSVEEQGSGYTF. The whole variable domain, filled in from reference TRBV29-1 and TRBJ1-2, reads SAVISQKPSRDICQRGTSLTIQCQVDSQVTMMFWYRQQPGQSLTLIATANQGSEATYESGFVIDKFPISRPNLTFSTLTVSNMSPEDSSIYLCSVEEQGSGYTFGSGTRLTVV.

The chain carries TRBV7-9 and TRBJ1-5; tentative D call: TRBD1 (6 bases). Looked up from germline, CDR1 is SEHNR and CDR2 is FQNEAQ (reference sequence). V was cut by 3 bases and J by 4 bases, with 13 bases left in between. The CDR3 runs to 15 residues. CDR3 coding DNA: TGTGCCAGCAGCTTCGGGGCAGGGGTTAATCAGCCCCAGCATTTT. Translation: CASSFGAGVNQPQHF.

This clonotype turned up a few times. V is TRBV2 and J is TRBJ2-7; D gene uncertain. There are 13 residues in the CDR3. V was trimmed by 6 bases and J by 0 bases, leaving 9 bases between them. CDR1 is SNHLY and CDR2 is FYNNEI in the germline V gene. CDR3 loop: CASSPTFSYEQYF. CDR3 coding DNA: TGTGCCAGCAGCCCTACCTTCTCCTACGAGCAGTACTTC.

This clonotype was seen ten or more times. CDR3 DNA: TGTGCCAGCAGCATTGGGACAGGCGGCGAGCAGTACTTC. Amino acid sequence: CASSIGTGGEQYF. The chain is built from TRBV19 and TRBJ2-7, with TRBD1 identical over 8 bases. The germline CDR1 and CDR2 sequences are LNHDA and SQIVND (reference sequence). The CDR3 contains 13 residues. V lost 9 bases and J lost 6; bases outside the gene matches: 10.

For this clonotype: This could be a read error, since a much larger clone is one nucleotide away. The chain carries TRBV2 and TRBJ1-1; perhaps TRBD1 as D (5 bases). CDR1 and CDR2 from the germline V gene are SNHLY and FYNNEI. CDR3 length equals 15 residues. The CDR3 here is CPSSARTGGNTEAFF. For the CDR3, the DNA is TGTCCCAGCAGCGCAAGGACTGGGGGGAACACTGAAGCTTTCTTT.

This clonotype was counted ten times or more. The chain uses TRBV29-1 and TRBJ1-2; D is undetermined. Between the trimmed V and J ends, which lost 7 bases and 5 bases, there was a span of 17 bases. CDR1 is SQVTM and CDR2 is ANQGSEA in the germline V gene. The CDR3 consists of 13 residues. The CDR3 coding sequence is TGCAGCGCCGTGTTTCCAGGAGAATATGGCTACACCTTC. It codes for CSAVFPGEYGYTF.

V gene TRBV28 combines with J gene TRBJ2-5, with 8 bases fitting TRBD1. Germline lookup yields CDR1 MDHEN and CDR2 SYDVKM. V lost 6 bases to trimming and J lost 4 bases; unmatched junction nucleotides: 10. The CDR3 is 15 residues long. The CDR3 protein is CASSARGRGGETQYF. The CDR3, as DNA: TGTGCCAGCAGCGCCAGGGGGCGAGGTGGAGAGACCCAGTACTTC.

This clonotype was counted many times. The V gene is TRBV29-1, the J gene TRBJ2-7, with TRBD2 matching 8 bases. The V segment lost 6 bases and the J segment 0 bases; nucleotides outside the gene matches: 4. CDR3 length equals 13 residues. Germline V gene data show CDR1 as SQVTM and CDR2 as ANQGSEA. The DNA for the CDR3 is TGCAGCGTCGATAGCGGGAACTCCTACGAGCAGTACTTC. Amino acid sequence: CSVDSGNSYEQYF.

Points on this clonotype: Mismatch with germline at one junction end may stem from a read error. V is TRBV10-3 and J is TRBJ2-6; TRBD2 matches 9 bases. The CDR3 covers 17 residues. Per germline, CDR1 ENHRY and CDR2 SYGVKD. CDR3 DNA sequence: TGTGCCAGCAGTTACTCGAGTCTAGCGGGAGGGGCCAACGTCCTGACTTTC. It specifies CASSYSSLAGGANVLTF.

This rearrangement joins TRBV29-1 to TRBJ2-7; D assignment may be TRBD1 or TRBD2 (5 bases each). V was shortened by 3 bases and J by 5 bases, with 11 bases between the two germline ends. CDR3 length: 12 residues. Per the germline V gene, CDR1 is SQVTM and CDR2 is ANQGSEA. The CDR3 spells CSVEPGGHEQYF. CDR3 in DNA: TGCAGCGTTGAGCCTGGGGGTCACGAGCAGTACTTC.

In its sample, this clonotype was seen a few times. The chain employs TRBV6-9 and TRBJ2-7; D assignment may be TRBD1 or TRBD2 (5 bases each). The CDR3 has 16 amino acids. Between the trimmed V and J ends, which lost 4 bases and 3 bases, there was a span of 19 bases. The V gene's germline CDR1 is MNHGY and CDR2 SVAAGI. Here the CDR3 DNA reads TGTGCCAGCAGTTTTCGTACGGGACCTAGAAACTACGAGCAGTACTTC. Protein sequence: CASSFRTGPRNYEQYF.

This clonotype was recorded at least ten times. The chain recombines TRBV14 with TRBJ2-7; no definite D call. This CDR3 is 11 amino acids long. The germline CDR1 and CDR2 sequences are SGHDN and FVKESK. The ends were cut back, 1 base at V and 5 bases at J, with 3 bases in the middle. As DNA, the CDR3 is TGTGCCAGCAGCCAAGGTGACGAGCAGTACTTC. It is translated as CASSQGDEQYF.

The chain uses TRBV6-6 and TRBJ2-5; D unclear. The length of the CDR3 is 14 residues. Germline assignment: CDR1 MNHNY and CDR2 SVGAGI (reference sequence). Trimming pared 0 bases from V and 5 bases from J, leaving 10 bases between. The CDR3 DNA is TGTGCCAGCAGTTACTCTCGGTACGGGGAGACCCAGTACTTC. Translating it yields CASSYSRYGETQYF.

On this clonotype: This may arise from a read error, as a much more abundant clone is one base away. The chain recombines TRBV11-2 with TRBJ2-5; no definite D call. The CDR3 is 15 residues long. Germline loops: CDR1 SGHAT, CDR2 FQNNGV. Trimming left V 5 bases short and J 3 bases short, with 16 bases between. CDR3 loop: CASSPPGGREETQYF. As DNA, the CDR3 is TGTGCCAGCAGCCCGCCAGGTGGTCGGGAAGAGACCCAGTACTTC.